A single sample gave rise to the 29 T cell receptor beta chains below, sequenced in a study of prognosis after radiotherapy for stage I lung cancer. The genomic DNA TCR beta CDR3 region underwent two rounds of multiplex PCR. The first PCR round targeted every TRBV and TRBJ gene with specific primers. TCRdb processed the multiplex PCR reads anew with MiXCR; each CDR3 protein has one entry. The repertoire has about 13,000 distinct CDR3 sequences, around a third of them found once; the top ten carry roughly 25%. Here the sequenced sample was PBMCs, taken before or after stereotactic body radiation therapy (not recorded which). Every receptor here comes from a donor aged 50 or older with non-small cell lung cancer.

As to this clonotype: In this CDR3 the conserved last residue, phenylalanine or tryptophan, is missing, so a read error is likely. The chain couples TRBV6-1 to TRBJ1-5, with D unclear. The CDR3 has 12 amino acids. Germline loops: CDR1 MNHNS, CDR2 SASEGT. This chain's CDR3 is CASSEINQAQHS. CDR3 DNA: TGTGCCAGCAGTGAAATAAATCAGGCCCAGCATTCT.

The V call is TRBV3-1, the J call TRBJ1-6, with 8 bases identical to TRBD1. The germline V gene encodes CDR1 LGHDT and CDR2 YNNKEL (reference sequence). CDR3 length equals 15 residues. V dropped 1 base and J dropped 7; count of bases not matched to a gene: 3. CDR3 nucleotides: TGTGCCAGCAGCCAAGGGACAGGGTCCAATTCACCCCTCCACTTT. It specifies CASSQGTGSNSPLHF.

Within the sample, this clonotype is medium-sized. The chain is built from TRBV19 and TRBJ2-7; D might be TRBD1 (5 bases). V lost 5 bases to trimming and J lost 3 bases, with 14 bases between them. The CDR3 is 14 residues long. Germline V gives CDR1 LNHDA, CDR2 SQIVND (reference sequence). The DNA for the CDR3 is TGTGCCAGTAGTTCCTCGGACACAAACTACGAGCAGTACTTC. It codes for CASSSSDTNYEQYF.

A word on this clonotype: Because the CDR3 is missing its conserved closing phenylalanine or tryptophan, this is likely a read error. The chain carries TRBV20-1 and TRBJ2-2; TRBD1 might be the D (5 bases). In germline, CDR1 is DFQATT, CDR2 SNEGSKA (reference sequence). The CDR3 runs 15 residues. CDR3 loop: CSARVQSPDTWELFS. The CDR3, as DNA: TGCAGTGCTAGAGTGCAGAGCCCGGACACCTGGGAGCTGTTTTCT.

This clonotype was seen ten or more times. The chain links TRBV6-7 to TRBJ2-7, with 8 bases that match TRBD1. TRBV6-7 falls under the ORF class, with uncertain function. V shed 2 bases, J shed 0 bases, and the junction held 6 bases outside the gene matches. The length of the CDR3 is 16 residues. The CDR3 DNA reads as TGTGCCAGCAGTTACCTACGGACAGGGAGCTCCTACGAGCAGTACTTC. Translating it yields CASSYLRTGSSYEQYF.

This clonotype was counted at least ten times. At one boundary the junction diverges from the germline segment, which might be a read error. V usage is TRBV7-9 and J usage is TRBJ2-5; D is uncertain. The CDR3 sequence is 12 residues long. In germline, CDR1 is SEHNR, CDR2 FQNEAQ (reference sequence). The CDR3 protein is CASSSTVTPRQF. DNA of the CDR3: TGTGCCAGCAGCTCCACAGTAACCCCTAGGCAATTC.

The count of this clonotype is one. The J gene is TRBJ2-1, the V gene TRBV20-1; D is possibly TRBD1 (6 bases). This CDR3 is 12 amino acids long. Germline loops: CDR1 DFQATT, CDR2 SNEGSKA (reference sequence). V was cut by 7 bases and J by 7 bases, with 14 bases left in between. This CDR3 is CSVVPRGNEQFF. The CDR3 DNA reads as TGCAGTGTAGTACCTAGGGGGAATGAGCAGTTCTTC.

This clonotype was seen ten or more times. This sequence joins TRBV7-8 and TRBJ1-3; 7 bases map to TRBD1. Germline lookup yields CDR1 SGHVS and CDR2 FQNEAQ. The CDR3 loop spans 16 amino acids. V gave up 5 bases and J gave up 0 bases; unmatched junction bases: 7. CDR3 sequence: CASSQGQLSSGNTIYF. The CDR3 DNA is TGTGCCAGCAGCCAGGGACAGTTGAGCTCTGGAAACACCATATATTTT.

This clonotype was counted at least ten times. V and J are TRBV4-2 and TRBJ2-5; D possibly uses TRBD1 or TRBD2 (5 bases each). Trimming stripped 5 bases from V and 2 bases from J, with 12 bases between. CDR1 is LGHNA, CDR2 YNFKEQ, per germline. The length of the CDR3 is 14 residues. In DNA, the CDR3 is TGTGCCAGCAGCATGAGGGGCGGGCAAGAGACCCAGTACTTC. This gives the protein CASSMRGGQETQYF.

As concerns this clonotype: Germline is not matched at one junction end, which may reflect a read error. The chain links TRBV18 to TRBJ1-1; D is perhaps TRBD1 (6 bases). Germline loops: CDR1 KGHSH, CDR2 LQKENI. The CDR3 spans 13 residues. Here the CDR3 DNA reads TGTGCCAGCTCACCATACAGGGAAACTGAAGCCTTCTTT. It specifies CASSPYRETEAFF.

In its sample, this clonotype was seen many times. The chain employs TRBV4-2 and TRBJ1-3; D call uncertain. The V end lost 0 bases, the J end lost 0 bases, and 9 bases lay between the germline ends. CDR1 is LGHNA and CDR2 is YNFKEQ in the germline V gene. The CDR3 is 16 amino acids. For the CDR3, the DNA is TGTGCCAGCAGCCAAGAGTACGGACTCTCTGGAAACACCATATATTTT. Translated: CASSQEYGLSGNTIYF.

This clonotype was observed many times. V is TRBV28 and J is TRBJ1-3; D is unresolved. The CDR3 loop spans 14 amino acids. Germline CDR1 is MDHEN and CDR2 is SYDVKM. V was cut by 8 bases and J by 4 bases, with 15 bases left in between. The CDR3 DNA sequence: TGTGCCAGCGCGGGCATAGGGCCGGGAAACACCATATATTTT. The encoded protein is CASAGIGPGNTIYF.

This clonotype has at least ten counts. The chain has TRBV7-8 and TRBJ1-2, with D unclear. This CDR3 region has 14 residues. The germline CDR1 and CDR2 sequences are SGHVS and FQNEAQ. The ends were cut back, 5 bases at V and 0 bases at J, with 10 bases in the middle. CDR3 DNA: TGTGCCAGCAGCCTCGACGCATCTAACTATGGCTACACCTTC. Translated, it gives CASSLDASNYGYTF. The whole variable domain, filled in from reference TRBV7-8 and TRBJ1-2, reads GAGVSQSPRYKVAKRGQDVALRCDPISGHVSLFWYQQALGQGPEFLTYFQNEAQLDKSGLPSDRFFAERPEGSVSTLKIQRTQQEDSAVYLCASSLDASNYGYTFGSGTRLTVV.

This clonotype occurred many times. A much larger clone differs by one base, so this may be a read error. CDR3 sequence (DNA): TGTGCCAGCAGTTACGGGGGGCTCGGGAGGGGAGAGCAGTACTTC. Residues: CASSYGGLGRGEQYF. J is TRBJ2-7 and V is TRBV6-9, with 8 positions matching TRBD2. V was clipped by 3 bases and J by 7 bases; unmatched bases: 11. The length of the CDR3 is 15 residues. Germline CDR1 and CDR2: MNHGY and SVAAGI.

This clonotype was picked up a small number of times. The chain combines TRBV10-2 with TRBJ2-4, with 10 bases aligning to TRBD1. CDR3 length: 15 residues. The V gene's germline CDR1 is WSHSY and CDR2 SAAADI. The V gene end was trimmed by 4 bases and the J gene end by 8 bases; junction bases not matched to a gene: 8. CDR3: CASSATGGGSDIQYF. DNA of the CDR3: TGCGCCAGCAGTGCGACAGGGGGCGGCTCGGACATTCAGTACTTC.

This clonotype was counted ten times or more. The CDR3 nucleotides are TGTGCCAGCAGCTTGAGACAGAACTCCTACAATGAGCAGTTCTTC. It codes for CASSLRQNSYNEQFF. This chain uses TRBV9 with TRBJ2-1; weak D call: TRBD1 (5 bases). The germline V gene encodes CDR1 SGDLS and CDR2 YYNGEE. The CDR3 covers 15 residues. Deletions cut 4 bases from V and 0 bases from J, with 11 bases between.

The V and J genes are TRBV12-3 or TRBV12-4 and TRBJ2-7; TRBD2 matches 11 bases. The CDR3 consists of 14 residues. V lost 6 bases to trimming and J lost 7 bases; unmatched junction nucleotides: 8. The DNA of the CDR3 is TGTGCCAGCAGACCGGGACTAGCGGCGGAGGAGCAGTACTTC. Amino acid sequence: CASRPGLAAEEQYF.

This clonotype came up many times. CDR3 nucleotides: TGTGCCAGCAGCTTAGTCCAATTACAGGAACTCGGAAGCAATCAGCCCCAGCATTTT. The encoded protein is CASSLVQLQELGSNQPQHF. This sequence joins TRBV7-4 and TRBJ1-5, with D possibly being TRBD1 (5 bases). The CDR3 is 19 residues long. Germline assignment: CDR1 SGHVT and CDR2 SQSDAQ. Between the trimmed V and J ends, which lost 1 base and 1 base, there was a span of 20 bases. The complete variable domain, with remaining parts taken from reference TRBV7-4 and TRBJ1-5, reads GAGVSQSPRYKVAKRGRDVALRCDSISGHVTLYWYRQTLGQGSEVLTYSQSDAQRDKSGRPSGRFSAERPERSVSTLKIQRTEQGDSAVYLCASSLVQLQELGSNQPQHFGDGTRLSIL.

Judged by abundance, this clonotype is medium-sized. The rearrangement links TRBV7-3 to TRBJ1-1; D is ambiguous. This CDR3 is built from 15 residues. V lost 0 bases and J lost 1, with 9 bases in between. CDR1 SGHTA and CDR2 FQGTGA come from the germline V gene. CDR3 in amino acids: CASSLTGSWNTEAFF. CDR3 bases: TGTGCCAGCAGCTTAACGGGGTCGTGGAACACTGAAGCTTTCTTT.

The CDR3 loop is CAGIQSGTSGRSYNEQFF. CDR3 sequence (DNA): TGTGCCGGCATTCAGTCGGGTACTAGCGGGAGGTCCTACAATGAGCAGTTCTTC. The V call is TRBV6-4, the J call TRBJ2-1; TRBD2 agrees at 12 bases. V shed 11 bases and J 1 base; nucleotides not matched to a gene: 15. The CDR3 is 18 residues long. Germline values: CDR1 MRHNA, CDR2 SNTAGT.

The table lists this clonotype with many counts. The J gene is TRBJ1-3, the V gene TRBV5-6, with 9 bases aligning to TRBD1. Germline trimming cut 4 bases from V and 3 bases from J; bases unmatched to any gene: 8. The CDR3 is 16 residues long. Germline assignment: CDR1 SGHDT and CDR2 YYEEEE. The CDR3 reads CASSRAGTGNGNTIYF. The DNA for the CDR3 is TGTGCCAGCAGCAGGGCCGGGACAGGGAATGGAAACACCATATATTTT.

This clonotype was counted ten times or more. The chain joins TRBV18 to TRBJ2-3, with TRBD2 matching over 8 bases. The ends lost 0 bases at V and 6 bases at J; junction bases unmatched: 11. Germline CDR1 and CDR2: KGHSH and LQKENI. The CDR3 has 17 residues. CDR3 residues: CASSPPVGAGVDDTQYF. CDR3 DNA: TGTGCCAGCTCACCACCGGTAGGAGCGGGAGTGGATGATACGCAGTATTTT.

Many counts were recorded for this clonotype. The chain links TRBV5-5 to TRBJ1-1; no definite D call. Trimming removed 2 bases from V and 0 bases from J, with 5 bases in between. Germline CDR1 is SGHKS and CDR2 is YYEKEE (reference sequence). The CDR3 length is 13 residues. The CDR3 DNA reads as TGTGCCAGCAGCTTTTCTATGAACACTGAAGCTTTCTTT. It is translated as CASSFSMNTEAFF.

Notes on this clonotype: This likely reflects a read error, since a far larger clone is one base away. The conserved phenylalanine or tryptophan normally closing the CDR3 is absent here, so this likely arose from a read error. The genes are TRBV30 and TRBJ2-5, with D possibly TRBD2 on 6 matching bases. TRBJ2-1 explains the end of the DNA better; the J call may be wrong. The CDR3 sequence is 11 residues long. Germline V gene data show CDR1 as GTSNPN and CDR2 as SVGIG (reference sequence). CDR3 in DNA: TGTGCCTGGACGGAGGGCAATGAGCAGTTCATC. This translates into CAWTEGNEQFI.

This clonotype showed up just once. This is likely a read error, given that the CDR3 carries no conserved phenylalanine or tryptophan at its end. The V call is TRBV20-1, the J call TRBJ1-1; TRBD1 aligns across 8 bases. Germline CDR1 reads DFQATT; CDR2 reads SNEGSKA (reference sequence). The CDR3 has 17 amino acids. V lost 2 bases, J lost 6 bases, and 17 bases stayed unmatched. This chain's CDR3 is CSARPPRAGGTYAEAFY. DNA for the CDR3: TGCAGTGCTAGACCCCCGAGAGCAGGGGGCACTTATGCTGAAGCTTTCTAT.

This clonotype came up many times. The chain employs TRBV4-1 and TRBJ2-1; 7 bases line up with TRBD1. In germline, CDR1 is MGHRA, CDR2 YSYEKL. V lost 2 bases, J lost 0 bases, and 10 bases stayed unmatched. CDR3 length: 18 amino acids. The CDR3 loop reads CASSQRQGIPSSYNEQFF. CDR3 DNA: TGCGCCAGCAGCCAACGACAGGGAATCCCAAGCTCCTACAATGAGCAGTTCTTC.

This clonotype was seen repeatedly, ten times or more. This chain uses TRBV5-1 with TRBJ2-7; D might be TRBD1 (6 bases). The CDR3 consists of 16 residues. V was clipped by 4 bases and J by 5 bases, with 22 bases between them. CDR1 is SGHRS, CDR2 YFSETQ, per germline. The CDR3: CASSVNPRDTVNEQYF. As DNA, the CDR3 is TGCGCCAGCAGCGTGAACCCAAGGGACACAGTAAACGAGCAGTACTTC. Combining the CDR3 with reference TRBV5-1 and TRBJ2-7 gives the whole variable domain KAGVTQTPRYLIKTRGQQVTLSCSPISGHRSVSWYQQTPGQGLQFLFEYFSETQRNKGNFPGRFSGRQFSNSRSEMNVSTLELGDSALYLCASSVNPRDTVNEQYFGPGTRLTVT.

This clonotype was detected ten times or more. The chain joins TRBV4-2 to TRBJ2-7, with a tentative D call TRBD2 (5 bases). Germline V gene data show CDR1 as LGHNA and CDR2 as YNFKEQ. The CDR3 spans 16 residues. Between the trimmed V and J ends, which lost 3 bases and 2 bases, there was a span of 17 bases. Written as DNA, the CDR3 is TGTGCCAGCAGCCACCTCCATACACGGGAACCCTACGAGCAGTACTTC. Protein sequence: CASSHLHTREPYEQYF.

A remark on this clonotype: Possible read error: a much larger clone is one base away. The genes are TRBV2 and TRBJ2-6, with D uncertain. Trimming pared 9 bases from V and 3 bases from J, leaving 15 bases between. Per the germline V gene, CDR1 is SNHLY and CDR2 is FYNNEI. This CDR3 is 15 amino acids long. The CDR3 here is CARSRRGDGANVLTF. The CDR3 DNA reads TGTGCCAGAAGCCGCCGTGGGGATGGGGCCAACGTCCTGACTTTC. Based on the CDR3 plus reference TRBV2 and TRBJ2-6, the full variable domain is EPEVTQTPSHQVTQMGQEVILRCVPISNHLYFYWYRQILGQKVEFLVSFYNNEISEKSEIFDDQFSVERPDGSNFTLKIRSTKLEDSAMYFCARSRRGDGANVLTFGAGSRLTVL.